The present T cell receptor (beta chain) was sequenced within a study of graft-versus-host responses after intestinal transplantation. A note on this clone: Its antigen is unknown.

In germline, CDR1 is MNHEY, CDR2 SMNVEV (reference sequence). The CDR3 length is 13 residues. V lost 4 bases to trimming and J lost 5 bases, with 12 bases between them. Assay used: immunoSEQ multiplex PCR; TCRdb lists only in-frame clones, some missing. The table records tens of thousands of clones, approximately 92% of them present only once. Study-level results: GvH clonotypes were identified within recipient marrow, with a subset emerging first in ileum or blood.

The sample here was unstimulated CD8+ T cells sorted from spleen or lymph node cells, taken before transplant. The TCR sequence derives from a human donor who was the organ donor for an intestinal transplant. This chain links TRBV27 with TRBJ2-7, with no clear D. This chain's CDR3 is CASSYSSLDEQYF. The DNA of the CDR3 is TGTGCCAGCAGTTACTCGAGTCTGGACGAGCAGTACTTC.